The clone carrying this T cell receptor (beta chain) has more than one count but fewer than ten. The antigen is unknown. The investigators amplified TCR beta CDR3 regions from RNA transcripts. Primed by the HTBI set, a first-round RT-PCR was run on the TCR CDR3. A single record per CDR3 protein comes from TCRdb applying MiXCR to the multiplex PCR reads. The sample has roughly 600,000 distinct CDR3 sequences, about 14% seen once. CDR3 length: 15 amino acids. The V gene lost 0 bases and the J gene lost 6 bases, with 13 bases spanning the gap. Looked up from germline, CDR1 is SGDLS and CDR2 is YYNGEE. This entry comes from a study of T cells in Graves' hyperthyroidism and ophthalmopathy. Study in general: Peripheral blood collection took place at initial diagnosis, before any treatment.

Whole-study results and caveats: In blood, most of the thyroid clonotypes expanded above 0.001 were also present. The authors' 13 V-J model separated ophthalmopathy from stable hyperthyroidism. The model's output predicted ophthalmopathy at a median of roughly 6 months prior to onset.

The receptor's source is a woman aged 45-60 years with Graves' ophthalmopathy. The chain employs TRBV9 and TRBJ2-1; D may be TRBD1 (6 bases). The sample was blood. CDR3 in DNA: TGTGCCAGCAGCGTAGCTTCCGGACAGTTCAATGAGCAGTTCTTC. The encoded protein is CASSVASGQFNEQFF.